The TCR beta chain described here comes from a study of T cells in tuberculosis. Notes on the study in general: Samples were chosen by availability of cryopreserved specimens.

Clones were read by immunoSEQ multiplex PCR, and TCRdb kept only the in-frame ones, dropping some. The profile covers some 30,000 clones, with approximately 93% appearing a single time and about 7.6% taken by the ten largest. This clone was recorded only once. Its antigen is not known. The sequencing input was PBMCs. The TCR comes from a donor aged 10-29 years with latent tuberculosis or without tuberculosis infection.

CDR3 coding DNA: TGTGCCAGCAGCGTAGCGACAGGGAGAACTGAAGCTTTCTTT. Protein: CASSVATGRTEAFF. The chain carries TRBV9 and TRBJ1-1, with 7 bases aligning to TRBD1. The CDR3 spans 14 residues. The trim removed 0 bases at V and 5 bases at J, leaving 4 bases unmatched. CDR1 and CDR2 (germline): SGDLS, YYNGEE.